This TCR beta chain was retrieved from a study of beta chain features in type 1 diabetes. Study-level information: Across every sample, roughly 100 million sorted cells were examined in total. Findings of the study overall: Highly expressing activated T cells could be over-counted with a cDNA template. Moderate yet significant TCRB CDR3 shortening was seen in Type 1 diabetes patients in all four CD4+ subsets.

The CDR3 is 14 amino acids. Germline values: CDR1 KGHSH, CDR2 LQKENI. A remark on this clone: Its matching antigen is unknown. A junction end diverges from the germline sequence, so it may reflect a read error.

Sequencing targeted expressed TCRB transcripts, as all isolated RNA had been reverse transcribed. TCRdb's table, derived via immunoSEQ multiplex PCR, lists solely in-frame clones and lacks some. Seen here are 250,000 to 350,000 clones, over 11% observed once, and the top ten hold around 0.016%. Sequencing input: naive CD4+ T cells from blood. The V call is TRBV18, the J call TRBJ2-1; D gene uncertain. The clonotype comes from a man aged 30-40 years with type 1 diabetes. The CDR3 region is CASSPQSSNNEQFF. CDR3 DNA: TGTGCCAGCTCACCGCAGTCCTCCAACAATGAGCAGTTCTTC.